Listed below are T cell receptor beta chains from one sample, sequenced in a study of shared clonotypes between healthy human individuals. The repertoire was sequenced with immunoSEQ multiplex PCR; TCRdb's copy has only in-frame clones and lacks some. The sample lists about 2,200,000 clones, just over 90% occurring once. The specimen was naive CD8+ T cells from PBMCs. The receptors originated from a young man in good health. Some clones in this sample may be carry-over from other donors' samples. CDR3s include the opening cysteine and the closing phenylalanine or tryptophan. D genes are given only for firm matches. The size entry is marked missing in some rows and otherwise reads once, few, many or a size class.

v_call,j_call,d_call,clone_size,cdr3_aa,cdr3_nt
TRBV27,TRBJ2-1,NA,NA,CASMGDPGNEQFF,TGTGCCAGCATGGGAGATCCAGGCAATGAGCAGTTCTTC
TRBV11-2,TRBJ2-1,NA,NA,CASSLGGHEQFF,TGTGCCAGCAGCTTAGGCGGTCATGAGCAGTTCTTC
TRBV27,TRBJ2-3,NA,NA,CASSLRRSSTDTQYF,TGTGCCAGCAGTTTACGACGGAGTAGTACAGATACGCAGTATTTT
TRBV4-1,TRBJ2-1,NA,NA,CASSQRAGMINEQFF,TGCGCCAGCAGCCAACGGGCTGGGATGATCAATGAGCAGTTCTTC
TRBV13,TRBJ2-2,NA,NA,CASSLVVSGNTGELFF,TGTGCCAGCAGCTTAGTTGTTAGCGGTAACACCGGGGAGCTGTTTTTT
TRBV27,TRBJ2-3,TRBD2,NA,CASSLPFLSGRTDTQYF,TGTGCCAGCAGTTTACCCTTTCTTAGCGGGAGAACAGATACGCAGTATTTT
TRBV7-8,TRBJ2-7,NA,NA,CASSPGTEDRQQYF,TGTGCCAGCAGCCCGGGGACCGAGGATAGGCAGCAGTACTTC
TRBV7-2,TRBJ2-5,NA,NA,CASSFRGETQYF,TGTGCCAGCAGCTTCCGCGGAGAGACCCAGTACTTC
TRBV4-3,TRBJ2-7,TRBD2,once,CASSGRKDEQYF,TGCGCCAGTAGCGGGAGGAAGGACGAGCAGTACTTC
TRBV7-9,TRBJ1-1,NA,once,CASSFPMGQTVEAFF,TGTGCCAGCAGCTTCCCGATGGGGCAGACTGTTGAAGCTTTCTTT
TRBV15,TRBJ2-1,NA,NA,CATSRDGLARHEQFF,TGTGCCACCAGCAGAGATGGGCTAGCCAGGCATGAGCAGTTCTTC
TRBV5-1,TRBJ1-1,NA,NA,CASSLAWGTEAFF,TGCGCCAGCAGCTTGGCTTGGGGCACTGAAGCTTTCTTT
TRBV6-6,TRBJ1-1,NA,NA,CASGTAWDTEAFF,TGTGCCAGCGGGACTGCGTGGGACACTGAAGCTTTCTTT
TRBV6-1,TRBJ1-5,TRBD1,NA,CASSEGNRGRQPQHF,TGTGCCAGCAGTGAAGGTAACAGGGGGCGTCAGCCCCAGCATTTT
TRBV19,TRBJ1-5,NA,NA,CASSMSSGHNQPQHF,TGTGCCAGTAGTATGTCGTCGGGGCACAATCAGCCCCAGCATTTT
TRBV7-8,TRBJ1-3,NA,NA,CASSFGPGGGNTIYF,TGTGCCAGCAGCTTTGGACCCGGGGGAGGAAACACCATATATTTT
TRBV7-9,TRBJ1-1,TRBD1,NA,CASSPAGTASGTEAFF,TGTGCCAGCAGCCCAGCCGGGACAGCGAGTGGCACTGAAGCTTTCTTT
TRBV6-5,TRBJ1-1,NA,once,CASSYSRLHLNTEAFF,TGTGCCAGCAGTTACTCGAGGTTGCATTTGAACACTGAAGCTTTCTTT
TRBV4-2,TRBJ1-5,TRBD1,NA,CASSRRGGESNQPQHF,TGTGCCAGCAGCAGAAGAGGGGGCGAGAGCAATCAGCCCCAGCATTTT
TRBV4-1,TRBJ2-4,TRBD1,NA,CASSQDRSGRGLENF,TGCGCCAGCAGCCAAGATAGGTCTGGCAGGGGGCTGGAGAACTTC
TRBV28,TRBJ2-2,TRBD2,NA,CASSPLGTSGRTGELFF,TGTGCCAGCAGTCCCCTTGGGACTAGCGGGAGGACCGGGGAGCTGTTTTTT
TRBV27,TRBJ2-7,NA,NA,CASSLIAGAATYEQYF,TGTGCCAGCAGTTTAATCGCCGGGGCCGCCACCTACGAGCAGTACTTC
TRBV5-1,TRBJ1-1,NA,NA,CASSLGTEAFF,TGCGCCAGCAGCTTGGGGACAGAAGCTTTCTTT
TRBV10-2,TRBJ2-1,TRBD2,NA,CATHSDGGSSYNEQFF,TGCGCCACACACTCTGACGGCGGGAGCTCCTACAATGAGCAGTTCTTC
TRBV7-9,TRBJ1-4,TRBD1,NA,CASSYHRGPHEKLFF,TGTGCCAGCAGCTATCACAGGGGCCCCCATGAAAAACTGTTTTTT
TRBV5-1,TRBJ1-2,NA,NA,CASSPWPGTNYGYTF,TGCGCCAGCAGCCCATGGCCTGGGACTAACTATGGCTACACCTTC
TRBV6-5,TRBJ1-5,NA,NA,CASSPGPERGQPQHF,TGTGCCAGCAGCCCGGGCCCCGAAAGAGGCCAGCCCCAGCATTTT
TRBV2,TRBJ2-1,NA,NA,CASSEIGARFYNEQFF,TGTGCCAGCAGTGAAATAGGAGCGAGATTCTACAATGAGCAGTTCTTC
TRBV5-6,TRBJ2-2,NA,NA,CASSSNPTGELFF,TGTGCCAGCAGCTCAAATCCCACCGGGGAGCTGTTTTTT
TRBV9,TRBJ2-5,NA,once,CASSPRGGPFVETQYF,TGTGCCAGCAGCCCCCGAGGGGGGCCCTTCGTCGAGACCCAGTACTTC
TRBV5-4,TRBJ1-2,NA,NA,CASSLGTNYGYTF,TGTGCCAGCAGCTTGGGGACAAACTATGGCTACACCTTC
TRBV7-9,TRBJ2-1,NA,NA,CASSPPSVSSYNEQFF,TGTGCCAGCAGCCCGCCTAGCGTGAGCTCCTACAATGAGCAGTTCTTC
TRBV4-2,TRBJ1-2,NA,NA,CASYGQQAYGYTF,TGTGCCAGCTATGGGCAACAAGCCTATGGCTACACCTTC
TRBV27,TRBJ1-1,NA,NA,CASSLYTLSTEAFF,TGTGCCAGCAGTTTATACACCCTGAGCACTGAAGCTTTCTTT
TRBV7-3,TRBJ2-1,TRBD2,NA,CASSSRTSASYNEQFF,TGTGCCAGCAGCTCGAGAACTAGCGCCTCCTACAATGAGCAGTTCTTC
TRBV2,TRBJ1-5,NA,NA,CASSDKGSNLFNQPQHF,TGTGCCAGCAGTGATAAGGGCAGCAACCTATTCAATCAGCCCCAGCATTTT
TRBV19,TRBJ2-7,TRBD1,NA,CASSIGDRYSYEQYF,TGTGCCAGTAGTATAGGGGACAGATATTCCTACGAGCAGTACTTC
TRBV5-4,TRBJ1-1,NA,few,CASTQHPGLNTEAFF,TGTGCCAGCACCCAACATCCGGGTTTGAACACTGAAGCTTTCTTT
TRBV2,TRBJ2-7,TRBD1,NA,CASRSPGQGSLEQYF,TGTGCCAGCAGGTCACCGGGACAGGGTTCTCTCGAGCAGTACTTC
TRBV27,TRBJ2-1,TRBD2,once,CASSSDWTSSYNEQFF,TGTGCCAGCAGCTCCGACTGGACTAGCTCCTACAATGAGCAGTTCTTC
TRBV15,TRBJ1-2,TRBD1,NA,CATSGRDRGGDGYTF,TGTGCCACCAGCGGAAGGGACAGGGGAGGGGATGGCTACACCTTC
TRBV14,TRBJ2-1,TRBD2,NA,CASSQLAGGNNEQFF,TGTGCCAGCAGCCAACTAGCGGGAGGGAACAATGAGCAGTTCTTC
TRBV10-1,TRBJ2-7,NA,NA,CASSVGWDLTYEQYF,TGCGCCAGCAGTGTTGGTTGGGACTTGACCTACGAGCAGTACTTC
TRBV4-1,TRBJ2-4,TRBD2,NA,CASSQDYPAGEGNIQYF,TGCGCCAGCAGCCAAGATTACCCAGCGGGGGAGGGTAACATTCAGTACTTC
TRBV5-5,TRBJ2-1,NA,NA,CASSLLAGWGEQFF,TGTGCCAGCAGCCTGCTCGCGGGGTGGGGTGAGCAGTTCTTC
TRBV7-7,TRBJ1-4,NA,NA,CASSLGRGLNEKLFF,TGTGCCAGCAGCTTAGGGCGGGGTTTGAATGAAAAACTGTTTTTT
TRBV5-1,TRBJ2-7,NA,NA,CASSLGTAGATEQYF,TGCGCCAGCAGCTTGGGGACAGCCGGCGCTACAGAGCAGTACTTC
TRBV28,TRBJ1-5,NA,NA,CASSSPRRDHSNQPQHF,TGTGCCAGCAGCTCCCCGAGGAGGGACCATAGCAATCAGCCCCAGCATTTT
TRBV30,TRBJ2-7,NA,NA,CACSDVEQYF,TGTGCCTGCTCGGACGTCGAGCAGTACTTC
TRBV15,TRBJ1-1,NA,NA,CATSKAEGLGTEAFF,TGTGCCACCAGCAAAGCCGAGGGGCTGGGAACTGAAGCTTTCTTT
TRBV15,TRBJ2-7,TRBD2,NA,CATSSTSGRVPYEQYF,TGTGCCACCAGCAGCACTAGCGGAAGGGTACCCTACGAGCAGTACTTC
TRBV2,TRBJ1-1,NA,NA,CASNQGRGTEAFF,TGTGCCAGCAACCAGGGAAGGGGCACTGAAGCTTTCTTT
TRBV6-5,TRBJ2-5,NA,NA,CASSARLTQETQYF,TGTGCCAGCAGTGCCCGACTAACGCAAGAGACCCAGTACTTC
TRBV20-1,TRBJ2-2,NA,NA,CSGLGAGELFF,TGCAGTGGCTTGGGGGCCGGGGAGCTGTTTTTT
TRBV9,TRBJ2-1,TRBD2,once,CASSEPLSGRAGNEQFF,TGTGCCAGCAGCGAACCCCTTAGCGGGAGGGCCGGCAATGAGCAGTTCTTC
TRBV2,TRBJ2-2,NA,NA,CATSLLPQNTGELFF,TGTGCCACTTCCCTGCTACCTCAGAACACCGGGGAGCTGTTTTTT
TRBV7-3,TRBJ2-3,NA,once,CASSPTWGDQDTQYF,TGTGCCAGCAGCCCCACCTGGGGTGATCAGGATACGCAGTATTTT
TRBV6-1,TRBJ2-7,NA,once,CASSEFGQQSNYEQYF,TGTGCCAGCAGTGAATTCGGACAGCAATCCAACTACGAGCAGTACTTC
TRBV4-3,TRBJ2-3,NA,once,CASSQDWRTSTDTQYF,TGCGCCAGCAGCCAAGATTGGCGGACAAGCACAGATACGCAGTATTTT
TRBV7-9,TRBJ1-1,NA,NA,CASSLDMGFGGWTEAFF,TGTGCCAGCAGCTTAGACATGGGGTTTGGTGGCTGGACTGAAGCTTTCTTT